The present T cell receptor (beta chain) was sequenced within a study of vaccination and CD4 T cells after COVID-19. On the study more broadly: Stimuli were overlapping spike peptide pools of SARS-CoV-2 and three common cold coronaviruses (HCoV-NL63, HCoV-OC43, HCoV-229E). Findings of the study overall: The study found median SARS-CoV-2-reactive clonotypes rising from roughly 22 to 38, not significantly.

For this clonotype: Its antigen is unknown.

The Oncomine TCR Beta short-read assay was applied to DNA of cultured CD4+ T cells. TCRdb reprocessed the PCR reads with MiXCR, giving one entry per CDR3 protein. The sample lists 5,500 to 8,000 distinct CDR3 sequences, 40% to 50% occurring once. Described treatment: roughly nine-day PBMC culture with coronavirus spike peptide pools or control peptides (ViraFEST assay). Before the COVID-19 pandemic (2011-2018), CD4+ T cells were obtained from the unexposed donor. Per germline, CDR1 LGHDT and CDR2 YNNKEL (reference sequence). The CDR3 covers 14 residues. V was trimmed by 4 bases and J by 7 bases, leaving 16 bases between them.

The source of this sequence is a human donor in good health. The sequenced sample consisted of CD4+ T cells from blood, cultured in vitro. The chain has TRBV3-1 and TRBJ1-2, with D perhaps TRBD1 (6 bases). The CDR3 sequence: CASSPQTGSLGYTF. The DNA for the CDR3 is TGTGCCAGCAGCCCGCAGACAGGTTCCCTTGGCTACACCTTC.